Each of the 25 T cell receptor beta chains below was sequenced from the same sample in a study of regulatory T cells in long-lasting Graves disease. Combining iRepertoire HTBI primers with Arm-PCR of CDR3 regions, the authors built TCR beta libraries. From the multiplex PCR reads, TCRdb called clonotypes with MiXCR, one entry per CDR3 protein. The top ten hold under 10% of the sample, which has about 540,000 distinct CDR3 sequences, roughly 14% seen once. Documented time point: newly diagnosed GD, antithyroid drugs for less than 3 months. RNA extracted from PBMCs served as the sequencing template. The same data also went into a second study, on T cells in Graves' hyperthyroidism and ophthalmopathy.

Specimen: peripheral blood mononuclear cells (PBMCs), collected at new diagnosis, from a patient treated with antithyroid drugs. The receptor set was obtained from a young man with Graves disease.

This clonotype has ten or more counts. The chain joins TRBV5-1 to TRBJ2-2, with 10 bases fitting TRBD1. J lost 3 bases, V lost 1 base, and 6 bases had no gene match. CDR1 and CDR2 (germline): SGHRS, YFSETQ. The CDR3 length is 17 residues. The CDR3 region is CASSLMGTGADTGELFF. The CDR3 bases are TGCGCCAGCAGCTTGATGGGGACAGGGGCCGACACCGGGGAGCTGTTTTTT.

This chain uses TRBV15 with TRBJ2-7; D is ambiguous. The CDR3 totals 14 residues. Germline V gene sequence: CDR1 LNHNV, CDR2 YYDKDF (reference sequence). V gave up 4 bases and J gave up 2 bases, with 12 bases separating them. The CDR3 reads CATSMEATAYEQYF. CDR3 nucleotides: TGTGCCACCAGCATGGAAGCGACGGCCTACGAGCAGTACTTC.

V gene TRBV9 combines with J gene TRBJ2-7; 7 bases align to TRBD1. The length of the CDR3 is 14 residues. CDR1 is SGDLS and CDR2 is YYNGEE in the germline V gene. V lost 3 bases to trimming and J lost 3 bases; unmatched junction nucleotides: 6. DNA of the CDR3: TGTGCCAGCAGCGCCCGGGACAGATTCTACGAGCAGTACTTC. This sequence encodes CASSARDRFYEQYF. Full variable domain (missing parts from reference TRBV9 and TRBJ2-7): DSGVTQTPKHLITATGQRVTLRCSPRSGDLSVYWYQQSLDQGLQFLIQYYNGEERAKGNILERFSAQQFPDLHSELNLSSLELGDSALYFCASSARDRFYEQYFGPGTRLTVT.

This rearrangement joins TRBV29-1 to TRBJ2-2, with a tentative D call TRBD2 (5 bases). From germline, CDR1 is SQVTM and CDR2 ANQGSEA. The CDR3 covers 12 residues. Trimming pared 8 bases from V and 2 bases from J, leaving 9 bases between. CDR3 loop: CSSWTNTGELFF. As DNA, the CDR3 is TGCAGCTCCTGGACTAACACCGGGGAGCTGTTTTTT.

This clonotype was seen repeatedly, ten times or more. This chain links TRBV30 with TRBJ2-1; 7 nucleotides line up with TRBD2. The germline V gene has CDR1 GTSNPN and CDR2 SVGIG (reference sequence). The J segment lost 0 bases and the V segment lost 0 bases, leaving 5 bases of the junction unmatched. CDR3 size: 16 residues. The CDR3 sequence is CAWSVRGSPSYNEQFF. CDR3 DNA sequence: TGTGCCTGGAGTGTGCGCGGGAGCCCCTCCTACAATGAGCAGTTCTTC.

The chain recombines TRBV18 with TRBJ1-1; 11 bases align to TRBD1. This CDR3 is built from 15 residues. The V and J ends lost 2 bases and 4 bases, in that order; junction bases with no gene match: 3. Germline-derived CDR1 and CDR2 are KGHSH and LQKENI. The CDR3 here is CASSPAGTGGTEAFF. The CDR3 DNA sequence: TGTGCCAGCTCACCAGCCGGGACAGGGGGCACTGAAGCTTTCTTT.

This clonotype was detected many times. The J gene is TRBJ2-4, the V gene TRBV7-2; perhaps TRBD2 as D (6 bases). Between the trimmed V and J ends, which lost 4 bases and 7 bases, there was a span of 20 bases. Per germline, CDR1 SGHTA and CDR2 FQGNSA. This CDR3 region has 16 residues. The CDR3 region has the DNA TGTGCCAGCAGCTACCCGGGACTTTCAAAGGGTAACATTCAGTACTTC. It yields the protein CASSYPGLSKGNIQYF.

This clonotype has more than one count but fewer than ten. V and J are TRBV9 and TRBJ2-5; no clear D. The CDR3 totals 16 residues. CDR1 and CDR2 (germline): SGDLS, YYNGEE. Trimming shortened V by 0 bases and J by 1 base, and 13 bases separated the two germline ends. The CDR3 DNA sequence: TGTGCCAGCAGCGTAGATGGGTCTGGGCCCCAAGAGACCCAGTACTTC. Amino acids: CASSVDGSGPQETQYF.

J is TRBJ2-2 and V is TRBV20-1; the match to TRBD1 covers 7 bases. This CDR3 has 15 amino acids. Germline V gene sequence: CDR1 DFQATT, CDR2 SNEGSKA (reference sequence). For the CDR3, the DNA is TGCAGCGCTGCCCGGGGACAGTCGAACACCGGGGAGCTGTTTTTT. It translates to CSAARGQSNTGELFF.

This clonotype was counted at least ten times. The gene calls are TRBV12-3 or TRBV12-4 and TRBJ2-5, with 7 nucleotides matching TRBD1. There are 13 residues in the CDR3. With V trimmed by 6 bases and J by 1 base, 2 bases remained unmatched. CDR3 nucleotide sequence: TGTGCCAGCAGCACAGGGGCCCAAGAGACCCAGTACTTC. Residues: CASSTGAQETQYF.

At least ten counts were recorded for this clonotype. This chain connects TRBV5-6 to TRBJ2-7; unclear D gene. Per the germline V gene, CDR1 is SGHDT and CDR2 is YYEEEE. With 0 bases removed from V and 3 bases from J, the gap between germline ends came to 7 bases. This CDR3 is built from 13 residues. The DNA for the CDR3 is TGTGCCAGCAGCTTGGCCCAGTACTACGAGCAGTACTTC. It translates to CASSLAQYYEQYF.

This clonotype has a count of ten or more. The chain uses TRBV11-2 and TRBJ1-5, with D possibly being TRBD1 (5 bases). CDR1 is SGHAT, CDR2 FQNNGV, per germline. Trimming left V 2 bases short and J 6 bases short, with 14 bases between. This CDR3 is 15 amino acids long. The CDR3 sequence is CASSLQGDMGQPQHF. The CDR3 coding sequence is TGTGCCAGCAGCTTACAGGGAGATATGGGTCAGCCCCAGCATTTT. The full variable domain, in which reference TRBV11-2 and TRBJ1-5 provide the parts outside the CDR3, is EAGVAQSPRYKIIEKRQSVAFWCNPISGHATLYWYQQILGQGPKLLIQFQNNGVVDDSQLPKDRFSAERLKGVDSTLKIQPAKLEDSAVYLCASSLQGDMGQPQHFGDGTRLSIL.

This clonotype was counted many times. The J gene is TRBJ2-1, the V gene TRBV6-6; possibly TRBD1 or TRBD2 for D (5 bases each). CDR1 is MNHNY and CDR2 is SVGAGI in the germline V gene (reference sequence). The CDR3 spans 13 residues. The germline V and J ends were trimmed by 0 bases and 9 bases, with 9 bases remaining between them. DNA of the CDR3: TGTGCCAGCAGTTACTCGAAGGGGACTGAGCAGTTCTTC. Translation: CASSYSKGTEQFF.

This clonotype was recorded many times. The chain uses TRBV7-9 and TRBJ1-5; TRBD1 matches 10 bases. Germline lookup yields CDR1 SEHNR and CDR2 FQNEAQ (reference sequence). The V segment lost 5 bases and the J segment 7 bases; nucleotides outside the gene matches: 5. This CDR3 is built from 14 residues. The CDR3 region is CASSQGQGEQPQHF. DNA of the CDR3: TGTGCCAGCAGCCAAGGACAGGGGGAACAGCCCCAGCATTTT.

This clonotype has just a few counts. A far larger clone differs by one base, so this is likely a read error. The CDR3 sequence: CASSFAGANVLTF. As DNA, the CDR3 is TGTGCCAGCAGTTTCGCTGGGGCCAACGTCCTGACTTTC. The chain couples TRBV12-3 or TRBV12-4 to TRBJ2-6; D gene uncertain. V shed 3 bases and J shed 2 bases, with 2 bases lying between them. The CDR3 spans 13 residues.

This clonotype was seen repeatedly, ten times or more. Here the CDR3 reads CASSLEGQGFEQYF. The CDR3 region has the DNA TGTGCCAGCTCATTGGAGGGACAGGGATTCGAGCAGTACTTC. The rearrangement uses TRBV18 and TRBJ2-7; 9 bases agree with TRBD1. The germline gives CDR1 KGHSH, CDR2 LQKENI. V trimming: 5 bases; J trimming: 6 bases; junction bases outside the gene matches: 8. The CDR3 consists of 14 residues.

With regard to this clonotype: This may stem from a read error, because a much larger clone lies one nucleotide away. The rearrangement links TRBV29-1 to TRBJ2-5, with TRBD2 matching 7 bases. The CDR3 is 14 amino acids. The trim removed 4 bases at V and 4 bases at J, leaving 9 bases unmatched. The germline CDR1 and CDR2 sequences are SQVTM and ANQGSEA. The CDR3 loop reads CSVVKRDGGETQYF. CDR3 coding DNA: TGCAGCGTTGTCAAGCGGGACGGGGGAGAGACCCAGTACTTC.

The V call is TRBV6-2 or TRBV6-3, the J call TRBJ1-2; D is undetermined. V lost 2 bases to trimming and J lost 1 base, with 14 bases between them. This CDR3 spans 16 amino acids. CDR1 MNHEY and CDR2 SVGEGT come from the germline V gene. This CDR3 is CASSYPQDRRNYGYTF. CDR3 coding DNA: TGTGCCAGCAGTTACCCGCAGGACCGCCGTAACTATGGCTACACCTTC.

This clonotype was seen at least ten times. The chain is built from TRBV7-2 and TRBJ2-1; no firm D call. The CDR3 has 14 amino acids. Germline V gene lookup returns CDR1 SGHTA and CDR2 FQGNSA. V was clipped by 0 bases and J by 8 bases, with 11 bases between them. The CDR3: CASSLALGDDEQFF. The CDR3 DNA is TGTGCCAGCAGCTTAGCGCTTGGTGACGATGAGCAGTTCTTC. Full variable domain (rest looked up from reference TRBV7-2 and TRBJ2-1): GAGVSQSPSNKVTEKGKDVELRCDPISGHTALYWYRQSLGQGLEFLIYFQGNSAPDKSGLPSDRFSAERTGGSVSTLTIQRTQQEDSAVYLCASSLALGDDEQFFGPGTRLTVL.

This clonotype was observed many times. This sequence joins TRBV12-3 or TRBV12-4 and TRBJ2-7; 8 nucleotides align to TRBD2. CDR3 length: 16 amino acids. The V segment lost 6 bases and the J segment 3 bases; nucleotides outside the gene matches: 13. CDR3: CASRPSGGRSNYEQYF. The DNA for the CDR3 is TGTGCCAGCAGGCCCTCAGGCGGGAGGTCTAACTACGAGCAGTACTTC.

In its sample, this clonotype was seen a few times. The chain has TRBV7-9 and TRBJ1-2; 8 bases fit TRBD1. CDR3 length: 14 residues. The V segment lost 1 base and the J segment 7 bases; nucleotides outside the gene matches: 5. CDR1 is SEHNR, CDR2 FQNEAQ, per germline (reference sequence). CDR3 residues: CASSLGQGFAGYTF. The CDR3 bases are TGTGCCAGCAGCTTAGGACAGGGGTTTGCTGGCTACACCTTC.

This clonotype has a handful of counts. This CDR3 is CASSLLGTNEAFF. In DNA form, the CDR3 reads TGCGCCAGCAGCTTGTTAGGGACCAACGAAGCTTTCTTT. The chain carries TRBV5-1 and TRBJ1-1, with D tentatively TRBD1 (5 bases). V shed 1 base and J shed 8 bases, with 12 bases lying between them. Per germline, CDR1 SGHRS and CDR2 YFSETQ. CDR3 length: 13 residues.

The table lists this clonotype with many counts. The rearrangement uses TRBV29-1 and TRBJ2-7, with D perhaps matching TRBD2 (6 bases). This CDR3 has 14 residues. V was shortened by 5 bases and J by 0 bases, with 14 bases between the two germline ends. Germline values: CDR1 SQVTM, CDR2 ANQGSEA. The CDR3 bases are TGCAGCGTTATCCCGGGACTTAGCTCCTACGAGCAGTACTTC. Its translation: CSVIPGLSSYEQYF.

This clonotype was detected many times. This chain links TRBV5-1 with TRBJ2-3, with TRBD2 as a possible D gene (6 bases). Trimming took off 7 bases at V and 2 bases at J, with 14 bases between the two ends. CDR3 length: 14 amino acids. Germline-derived CDR1 and CDR2 are SGHRS and YFSETQ. CDR3 in amino acids: CASLLRDFTDTQYF. CDR3 bases: TGCGCCAGCCTGCTGCGGGATTTCACAGATACGCAGTATTTT.

This clonotype was detected ten times or more. This chain uses TRBV29-1 with TRBJ2-5; 8 bases align to TRBD2. This CDR3 comprises 12 residues. Germline V gene sequence: CDR1 SQVTM, CDR2 ANQGSEA. The V segment lost 4 bases and the J segment 8 bases; nucleotides outside the gene matches: 6. The CDR3 loop is CSVVARGATQYF. The CDR3 DNA reads TGCAGCGTTGTGGCGCGGGGGGCCACCCAGTACTTC.